This record looks at one TCR beta chain sequence and its context. Original methodology: Reference gene primer amplification in the assay estimated nucleated cell counts. This table comes from immunoSEQ multiplex PCR, and its TCRdb copy is limited to in-frame clones, with some not included. From that table come the V and J calls and clone size; the DNA was used to work out D and trimming. The sample shows some 170,000 clones, roughly 87% of them seen only once. The germline gives CDR1 SGHDT, CDR2 YYEEEE. Losses at the gene ends were 4 bases for V and 1 base for J; bases not matched to a gene: 7. The CDR3 totals 16 residues. This sample was included in a study of blood T cell repertoires in COVID-19. Study overall: Samples taken during acute and convalescent COVID-19 were collected in the United States, Italy and Spain. PBMCs, B-cell-depleted T cells, or T cells were the source of the cDNA or gDNA that made up the material.

The sample comprised peripheral blood. The genes are TRBV5-6 and TRBJ2-1; 8 bases line up with TRBD2. This TCR was sampled from a woman between 50 and 59 years old with acute or convalescent COVID-19. This CDR3 reads CASSPYSGTSYNEQFF. CDR3 nucleotide sequence: TGTGCCAGCAGCCCCTATAGCGGGACATCCTACAATGAGCAGTTCTTC.